The 12 T cell receptor beta chains reported below all come from one sample, sequenced in a study of blood T cell repertoires in COVID-19 (dated by TCRdb to the early 2020s). Library generation was performed with the immunoSEQ multiplex PCR assay. TCRdb provides this immuneACCESS table in a form limited to in-frame rearrangements. Some clones are lacking; in checked studies, under half of them reflect an unresolved V gene, and why the rest are absent is not known. Present in this sample are 250,000 or so clones, around nine tenths of which were seen just once. The top ten constitute about 7.6% of the sample. Sequencing input: peripheral blood. Every receptor here comes from a woman in her 70s with active or convalescent COVID-19.

The rearrangement uses TRBV11-3 and TRBJ2-1; 11 bases are shared with TRBD2. Germline V lookup: CDR1 SGHNT, CDR2 YENEEA. Germline trimming cut 1 base from V and 5 bases from J; bases unmatched to any gene: 4. This CDR3 contains 16 residues. The CDR3 nucleotides are TGTGCCAGCAGCTTAGTACTAGCGGGGGATAACAATGAGCAGTTCTTC. Protein product: CASSLVLAGDNNEQFF.

V usage is TRBV7-9 and J usage is TRBJ2-2; TRBD1 aligns across 7 bases. Germline V gives CDR1 SEHNR, CDR2 FQNEAQ (reference sequence). The CDR3 length is 14 residues. The junction had 5 bases not matched to a gene; V was cut back by 5 bases and J by 5 bases. CDR3 sequence reads: CASSATGVTGELFF. CDR3 DNA sequence: TGTGCCAGCAGCGCAACAGGGGTAACCGGGGAGCTGTTTTTT. Supplemented by reference TRBV7-9 and TRBJ2-2, the full variable domain reads DTGVSQNPRHKITKRGQNVTFRCDPISEHNRLYWYRQTLGQGPEFLTYFQNEAQLEKSRLLSDRFSAERPKGSFSTLEIQRTEQGDSAMYLCASSATGVTGELFFGEGSRLTVL.

The CDR3 is CASSGGDRGFNEQFF. The CDR3 nucleotides are TGTGCCAGTAGTGGCGGGGACAGGGGGTTCAATGAGCAGTTCTTC. The rearrangement joins TRBV19 to TRBJ2-1; TRBD1 matches at 11 bases. This CDR3 has 15 amino acids. V lost 5 bases to trimming and J lost 6 bases; unmatched junction nucleotides: 6. The germline CDR1 and CDR2 sequences are LNHDA and SQIVND (reference sequence).

In nucleotides, the CDR3 is TGTGCCAGCATTTGGGTAGGGGGGGCCAATGAGCAGTTCTTC. Amino acid sequence: CASIWVGGANEQFF. The chain couples TRBV7-2 to TRBJ2-1, with a weak D call TRBD2 (7 bases). The CDR3 is made up of 14 amino acids. CDR1 and CDR2 from the germline V gene are SGHTA and FQGNSA. Trimming shortened V by 7 bases and J by 6 bases, and 16 bases separated the two germline ends.

This clone came up once. This chain joins TRBV19 and TRBJ1-2; 10 positions match TRBD1. The J segment lost 8 bases and the V segment lost 4 bases, leaving 16 bases of the junction unmatched. CDR3 length: 17 residues. Germline V gene data show CDR1 as LNHDA and CDR2 as SQIVND (reference sequence). CDR3 in DNA: TGTGCCAGTAGTACCCTCTCCGGGACAGGGGTAGGAGGCGGCTACACCTTC. Its protein is CASSTLSGTGVGGGYTF. The complete variable domain, with remaining parts taken from reference TRBV19 and TRBJ1-2, reads DGGITQSPKYLFRKEGQNVTLSCEQNLNHDAMYWYRQDPGQGLRLIYYSQIVNDFQKGDIAEGYSVSREKKESFPLTVTSAQKNPTAFYLCASSTLSGTGVGGGYTFGSGTRLTVV.

This chain links TRBV18 with TRBJ2-5, with D possibly matching TRBD1 (6 bases). Per germline, CDR1 KGHSH and CDR2 LQKENI. The CDR3 length is 13 residues. The ends were cut back, 5 bases at V and 2 bases at J, with 9 bases in the middle. The CDR3 bases are TGTGCCAGCTCAGCAGGGGTGCAAGAGACCCAGTACTTC. Translation gives CASSAGVQETQYF.

The table lists this clone with a few counts. The gene calls are TRBV5-5 and TRBJ2-4, with D possibly matching TRBD1 (5 bases). Trimming stripped 0 bases from V and 6 bases from J, with 7 bases between. The CDR3 covers 13 residues. Germline-derived CDR1 and CDR2 are SGHKS and YYEKEE (reference sequence). In DNA, the CDR3 is TGTGCCAGCAGCTTGGACAGGCTAAACATTCAGTACTTC. This gives the protein CASSLDRLNIQYF.

The table lists this clone with a count of one. The chain couples TRBV12-3 or TRBV12-4 to TRBJ1-1; no clear D gene. V lost 3 bases, J lost 11 bases, and 13 bases lay in between. This CDR3 is built from 12 residues. CDR3 protein: CASSFATSSAFF. The DNA of the CDR3 is TGTGCCAGCAGTTTTGCGACATCGTCGGCTTTCTTT.

The sample holds a few counts of this clone. The DNA of the CDR3 is TGTGCCAGCAGCCGATCCAGGGGGGCGACTGAAAAACTGTTTTTT. As protein: CASSRSRGATEKLFF. The V call is TRBV6-2 or TRBV6-3, the J call TRBJ1-4; TRBD1 agrees at 7 bases. J was trimmed by 7 bases and V by 6 bases; bases with no gene match: 11. CDR3 length equals 15 residues. The germline V gene has CDR1 MNHEY and CDR2 SVGEGT.

The chain carries TRBV3-1 (or the pseudogene TRBV3-2) and TRBJ1-1; D not resolved. CDR1 is LGHDT and CDR2 is YNNKEL in the germline V gene (reference sequence). The CDR3 totals 13 residues. Trimming pared 5 bases from V and 1 base from J, leaving 8 bases between. CDR3 DNA sequence: TGTGCCAGCAGCGGGCAGACGAACACTGAAGCTTTCTTT. Translated: CASSGQTNTEAFF.

The rearrangement joins TRBV5-1 to TRBJ1-2; D is possibly TRBD1 (6 bases). The CDR3 covers 13 residues. V was shortened by 5 bases and J by 6 bases, with 14 bases between the two germline ends. The germline V gene encodes CDR1 SGHRS and CDR2 YFSETQ. CDR3 in DNA: TGCGCCAGCAGGGTAGGGGGGGCGGATGGCTACACCTTC. This translates into CASRVGGADGYTF.

The gene calls are TRBV7-2 and TRBJ2-1; possibly TRBD2 for D (6 bases). V gave up 5 bases and J gave up 3 bases, with 8 bases separating them. Germline assignment: CDR1 SGHTA and CDR2 FQGNSA. The CDR3 is made up of 13 amino acids. The CDR3 region is CASSPDYYNEQFF. The CDR3 DNA follows: TGTGCCAGCAGCCCGGACTACTACAATGAGCAGTTCTTC.